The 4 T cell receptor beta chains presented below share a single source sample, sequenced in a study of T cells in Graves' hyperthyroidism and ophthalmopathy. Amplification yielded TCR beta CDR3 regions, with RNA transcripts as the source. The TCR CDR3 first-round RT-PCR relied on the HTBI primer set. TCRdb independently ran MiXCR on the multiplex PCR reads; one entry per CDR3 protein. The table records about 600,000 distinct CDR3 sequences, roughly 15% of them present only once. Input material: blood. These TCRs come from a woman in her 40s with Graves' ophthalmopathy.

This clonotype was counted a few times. The CDR3 is CASSLRSSTAQYF. The CDR3 coding sequence is TGTGCCAGCAGCTTACGCTCTAGCACGGCGCAGTATTTT. This chain uses TRBV9 with TRBJ2-3; D perhaps matches TRBD2 (5 bases). V lost 4 bases and J lost 10, with 16 bases in between. This CDR3 is built from 13 residues. Germline V lookup: CDR1 SGDLS, CDR2 YYNGEE. Drawing the rest from reference TRBV9 and TRBJ2-3, the complete variable domain is DSGVTQTPKHLITATGQRVTLRCSPRSGDLSVYWYQQSLDQGLQFLIQYYNGEERAKGNILERFSAQQFPDLHSELNLSSLELGDSALYFCASSLRSSTAQYFGPGTRLTVL.

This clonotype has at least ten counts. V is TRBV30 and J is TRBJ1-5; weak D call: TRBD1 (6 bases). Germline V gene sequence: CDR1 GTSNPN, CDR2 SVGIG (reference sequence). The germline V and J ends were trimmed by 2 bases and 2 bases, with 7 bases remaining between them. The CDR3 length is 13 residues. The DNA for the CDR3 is TGTGCCTGGAGTTACAGGGGCAATCAGCCCCAGCATTTT. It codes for CAWSYRGNQPQHF.

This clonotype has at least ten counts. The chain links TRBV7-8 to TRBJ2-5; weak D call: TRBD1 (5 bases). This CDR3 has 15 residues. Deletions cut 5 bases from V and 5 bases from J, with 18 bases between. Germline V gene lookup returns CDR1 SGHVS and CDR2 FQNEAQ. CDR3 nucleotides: TGTGCCAGCAGCCCCGTTTCATTCCCAGGGGAGACCCAGTACTTC. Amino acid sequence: CASSPVSFPGETQYF.

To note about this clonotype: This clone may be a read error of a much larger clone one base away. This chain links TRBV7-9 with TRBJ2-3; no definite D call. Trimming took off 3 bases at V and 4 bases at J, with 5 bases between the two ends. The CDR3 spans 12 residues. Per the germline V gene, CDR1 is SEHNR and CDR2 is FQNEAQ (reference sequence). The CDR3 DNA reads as TGTGCCAGCAGCTTTTGGGCAGATACGCAGTATTTT. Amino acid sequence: CASSFWADTQYF.